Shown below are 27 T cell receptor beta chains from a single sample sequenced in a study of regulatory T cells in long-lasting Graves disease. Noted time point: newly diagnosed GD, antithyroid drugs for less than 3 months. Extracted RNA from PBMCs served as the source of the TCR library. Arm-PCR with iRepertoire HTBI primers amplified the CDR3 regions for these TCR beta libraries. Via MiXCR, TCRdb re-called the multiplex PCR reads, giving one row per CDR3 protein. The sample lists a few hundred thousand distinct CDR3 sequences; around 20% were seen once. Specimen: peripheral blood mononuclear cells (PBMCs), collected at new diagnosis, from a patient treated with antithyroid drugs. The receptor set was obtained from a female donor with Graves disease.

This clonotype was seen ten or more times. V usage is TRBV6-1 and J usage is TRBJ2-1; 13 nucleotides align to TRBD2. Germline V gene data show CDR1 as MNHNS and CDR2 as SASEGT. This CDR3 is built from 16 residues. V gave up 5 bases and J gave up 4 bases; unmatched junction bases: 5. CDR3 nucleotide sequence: TGTGCCAGCAGTCAGGGACTAGCGGGGCCATACAATGAGCAGTTCTTC. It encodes CASSQGLAGPYNEQFF.

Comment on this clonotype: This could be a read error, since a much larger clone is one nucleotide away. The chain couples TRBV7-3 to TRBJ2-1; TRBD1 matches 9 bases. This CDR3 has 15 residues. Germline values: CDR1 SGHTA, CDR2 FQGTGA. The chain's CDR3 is CASSPTGGEFNEQSF. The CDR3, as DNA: TGTGCCAGCAGTCCCACAGGGGGCGAGTTCAATGAGCAGTCCTTC.

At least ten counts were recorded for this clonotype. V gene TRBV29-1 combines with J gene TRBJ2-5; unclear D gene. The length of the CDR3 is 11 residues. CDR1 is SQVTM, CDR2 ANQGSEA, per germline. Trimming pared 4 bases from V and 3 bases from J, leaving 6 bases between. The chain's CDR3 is CSVGPEETQYF. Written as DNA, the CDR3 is TGCAGCGTTGGCCCGGAAGAGACCCAGTACTTC.

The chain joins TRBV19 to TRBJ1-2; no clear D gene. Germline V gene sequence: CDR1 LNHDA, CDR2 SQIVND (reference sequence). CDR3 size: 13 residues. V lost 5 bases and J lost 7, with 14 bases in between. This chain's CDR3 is CASSPGRRSGYTF. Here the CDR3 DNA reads TGTGCCAGTAGTCCCGGACGGCGGTCTGGCTACACCTTC. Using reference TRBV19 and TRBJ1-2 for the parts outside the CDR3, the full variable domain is DGGITQSPKYLFRKEGQNVTLSCEQNLNHDAMYWYRQDPGQGLRLIYYSQIVNDFQKGDIAEGYSVSREKKESFPLTVTSAQKNPTAFYLCASSPGRRSGYTFGSGTRLTVV.

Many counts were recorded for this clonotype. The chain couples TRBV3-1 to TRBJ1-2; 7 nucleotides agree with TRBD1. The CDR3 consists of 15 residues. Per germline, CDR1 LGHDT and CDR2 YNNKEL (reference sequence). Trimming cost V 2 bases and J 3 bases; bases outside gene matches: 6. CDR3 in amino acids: CASSQRGQGYYGYTF. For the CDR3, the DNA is TGTGCCAGCAGCCAAAGGGGGCAGGGATACTATGGCTACACCTTC.

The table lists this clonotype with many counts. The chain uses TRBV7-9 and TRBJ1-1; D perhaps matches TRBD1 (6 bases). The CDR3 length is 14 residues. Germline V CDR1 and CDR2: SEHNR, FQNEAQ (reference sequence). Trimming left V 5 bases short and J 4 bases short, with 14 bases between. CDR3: CASSRQVEGTEAFF. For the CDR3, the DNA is TGTGCCAGCAGCCGACAGGTCGAGGGCACTGAAGCTTTCTTT.

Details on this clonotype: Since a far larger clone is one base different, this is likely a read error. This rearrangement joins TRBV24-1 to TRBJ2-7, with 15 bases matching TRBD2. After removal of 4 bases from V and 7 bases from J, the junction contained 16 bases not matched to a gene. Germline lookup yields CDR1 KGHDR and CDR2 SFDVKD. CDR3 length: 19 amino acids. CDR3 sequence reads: CATSDTGTSGRPSHNEQYF. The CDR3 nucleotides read TGTGCCACCAGTGACACCGGGACTAGCGGGAGGCCTTCCCACAATGAGCAGTACTTC.

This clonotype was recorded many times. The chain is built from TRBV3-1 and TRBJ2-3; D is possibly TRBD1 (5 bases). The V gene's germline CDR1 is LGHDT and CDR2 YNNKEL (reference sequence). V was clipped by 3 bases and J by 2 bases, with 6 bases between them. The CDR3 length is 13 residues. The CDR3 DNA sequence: TGTGCCAGCAGCCAGGACACCACAGATACGCAGTATTTT. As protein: CASSQDTTDTQYF.

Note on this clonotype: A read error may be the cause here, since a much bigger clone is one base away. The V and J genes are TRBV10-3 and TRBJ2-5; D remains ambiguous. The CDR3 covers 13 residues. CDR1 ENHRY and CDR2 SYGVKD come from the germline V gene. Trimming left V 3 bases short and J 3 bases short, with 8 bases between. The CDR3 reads CAISETAEETQYF. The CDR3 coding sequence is TGTGCCATCAGTGAAACAGCCGAAGAGACCCAGTACTTC.

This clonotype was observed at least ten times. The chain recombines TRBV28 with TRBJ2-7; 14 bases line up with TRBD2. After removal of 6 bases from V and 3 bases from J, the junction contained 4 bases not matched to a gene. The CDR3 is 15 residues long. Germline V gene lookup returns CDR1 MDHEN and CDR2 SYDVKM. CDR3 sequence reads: CASSPGTSGSYEQYF. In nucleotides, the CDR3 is TGTGCCAGCAGCCCCGGGACTAGCGGGAGCTACGAGCAGTACTTC.

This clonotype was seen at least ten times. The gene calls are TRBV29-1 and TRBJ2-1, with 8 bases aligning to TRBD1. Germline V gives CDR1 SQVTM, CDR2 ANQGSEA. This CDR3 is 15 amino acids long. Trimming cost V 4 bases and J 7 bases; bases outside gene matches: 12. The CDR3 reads CSVASGTGGKNEQFF. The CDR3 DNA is TGCAGCGTTGCCTCCGGGACAGGAGGTAAAAATGAGCAGTTCTTC.

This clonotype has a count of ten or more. The CDR3 coding sequence is TGTGCCAGTAGTCCCCGGGCAGGGAACTATGGCTACACCTTC. Its translation is CASSPRAGNYGYTF. The chain is built from TRBV19 and TRBJ1-2, with D possibly TRBD1 on 5 matching bases. The V end was cut by 5 bases, the J end by 2 bases, with 12 bases between. The CDR3 runs 14 residues. Germline lookup yields CDR1 LNHDA and CDR2 SQIVND (reference sequence).

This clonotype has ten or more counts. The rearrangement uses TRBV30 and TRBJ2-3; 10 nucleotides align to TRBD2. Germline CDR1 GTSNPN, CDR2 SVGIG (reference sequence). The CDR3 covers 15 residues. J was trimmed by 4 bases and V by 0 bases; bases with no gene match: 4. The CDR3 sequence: CAWSVLAGVADTQYF. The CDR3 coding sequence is TGTGCCTGGAGTGTCCTAGCGGGAGTTGCAGATACGCAGTATTTT.

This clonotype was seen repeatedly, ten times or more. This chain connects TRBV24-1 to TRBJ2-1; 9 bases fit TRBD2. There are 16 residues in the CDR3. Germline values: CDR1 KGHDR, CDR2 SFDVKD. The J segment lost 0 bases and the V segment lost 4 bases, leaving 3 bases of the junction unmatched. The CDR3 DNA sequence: TGTGCCACCAGTGACCCTAGCGGGAACTCCTACAATGAGCAGTTCTTC. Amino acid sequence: CATSDPSGNSYNEQFF.

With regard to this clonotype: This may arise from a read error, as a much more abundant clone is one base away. CDR3 region: CARIEGGSWKREQFF. CDR3 DNA: TGTGCCAGGATTGAAGGGGGGAGCTGGAAACGCGAGCAGTTCTTC. The chain couples TRBV27 to TRBJ2-1; D assignment may be TRBD1 or TRBD2 (6 bases each). Germline V gives CDR1 MNHEY, CDR2 SMNVEV (reference sequence). The CDR3 contains 15 residues. The V end was cut by 9 bases, the J end by 10 bases, with 25 bases between.

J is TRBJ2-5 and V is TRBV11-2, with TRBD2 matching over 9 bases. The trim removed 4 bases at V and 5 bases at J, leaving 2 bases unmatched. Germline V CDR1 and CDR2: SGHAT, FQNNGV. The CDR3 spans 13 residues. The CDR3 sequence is CASSWSGGETQYF. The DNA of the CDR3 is TGTGCCAGCAGCTGGAGCGGGGGGGAGACCCAGTACTTC.

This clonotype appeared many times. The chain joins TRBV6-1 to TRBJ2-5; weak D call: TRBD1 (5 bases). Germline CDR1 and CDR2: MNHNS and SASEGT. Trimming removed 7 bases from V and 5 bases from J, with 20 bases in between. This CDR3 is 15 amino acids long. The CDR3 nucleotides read TGTGCCAGCATGGGTGGGGCTAGTAGGTCGGAGACCCAGTACTTC. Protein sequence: CASMGGASRSETQYF.

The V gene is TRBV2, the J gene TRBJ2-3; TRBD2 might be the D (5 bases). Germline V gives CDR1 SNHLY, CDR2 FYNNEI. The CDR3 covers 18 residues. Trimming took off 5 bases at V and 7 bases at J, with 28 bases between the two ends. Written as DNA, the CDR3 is TGTGCCAGCAGTTTTATGCTGATTAGCGCGGACGCTCCGAATACGCAGTATTTT. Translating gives CASSFMLISADAPNTQYF.

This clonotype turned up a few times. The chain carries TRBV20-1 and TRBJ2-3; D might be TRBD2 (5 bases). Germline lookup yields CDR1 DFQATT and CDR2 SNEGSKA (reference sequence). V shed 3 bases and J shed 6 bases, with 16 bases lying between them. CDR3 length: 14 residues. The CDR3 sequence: CSASGIRGSDTQYF. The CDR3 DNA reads TGCAGTGCTAGTGGTATTAGAGGGTCGGATACGCAGTATTTT.

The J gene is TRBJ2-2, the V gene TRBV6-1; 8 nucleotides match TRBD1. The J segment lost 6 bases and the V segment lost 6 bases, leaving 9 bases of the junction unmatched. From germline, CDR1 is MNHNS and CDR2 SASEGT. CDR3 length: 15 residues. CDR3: CASSQWNRGSGELFF. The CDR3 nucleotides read TGTGCCAGCAGCCAGTGGAACAGGGGGTCCGGGGAGCTGTTTTTT.

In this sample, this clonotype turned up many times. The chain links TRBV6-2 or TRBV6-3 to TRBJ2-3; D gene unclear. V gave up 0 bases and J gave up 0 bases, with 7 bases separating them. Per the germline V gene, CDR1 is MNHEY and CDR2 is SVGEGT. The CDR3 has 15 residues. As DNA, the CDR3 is TGTGCCAGCAGTTACTCGGAAACCAGCACAGATACGCAGTATTTT. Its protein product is CASSYSETSTDTQYF.

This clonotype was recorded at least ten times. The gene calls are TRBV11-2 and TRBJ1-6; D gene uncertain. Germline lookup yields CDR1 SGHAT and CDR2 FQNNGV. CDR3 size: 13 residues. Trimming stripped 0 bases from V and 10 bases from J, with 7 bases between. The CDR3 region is CASSLELESPLHF. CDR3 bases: TGTGCCAGCAGCTTAGAGTTAGAGTCACCCCTCCACTTT.

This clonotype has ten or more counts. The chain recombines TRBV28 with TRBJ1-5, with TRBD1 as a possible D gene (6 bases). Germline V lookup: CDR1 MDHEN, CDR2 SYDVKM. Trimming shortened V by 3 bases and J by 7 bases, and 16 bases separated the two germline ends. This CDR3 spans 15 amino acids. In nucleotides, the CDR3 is TGTGCCAGCAGTTTTCGGGGGGCGGTAGTACAGCCCCAGCATTTT. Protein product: CASSFRGAVVQPQHF.

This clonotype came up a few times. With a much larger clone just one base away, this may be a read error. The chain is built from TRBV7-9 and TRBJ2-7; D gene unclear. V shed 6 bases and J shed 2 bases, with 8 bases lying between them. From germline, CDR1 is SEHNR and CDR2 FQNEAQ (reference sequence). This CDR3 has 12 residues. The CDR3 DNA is TGTGCCAGCAGGGTGGAGACCTACGAGCAGTACTTC. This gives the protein CASRVETYEQYF.

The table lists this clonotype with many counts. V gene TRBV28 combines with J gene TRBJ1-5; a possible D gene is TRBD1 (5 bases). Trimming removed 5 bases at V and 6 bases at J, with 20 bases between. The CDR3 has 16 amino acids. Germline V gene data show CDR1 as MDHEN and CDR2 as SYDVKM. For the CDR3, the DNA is TGTGCCAGCAGTCCGAGCGCCGGGGGTTTGGTTCAGCCCCAGCATTTT. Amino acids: CASSPSAGGLVQPQHF.

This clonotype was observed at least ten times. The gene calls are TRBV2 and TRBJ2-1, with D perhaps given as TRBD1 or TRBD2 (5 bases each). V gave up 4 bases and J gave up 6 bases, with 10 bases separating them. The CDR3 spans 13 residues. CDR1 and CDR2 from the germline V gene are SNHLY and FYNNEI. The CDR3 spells CASSAGTPNEQFF. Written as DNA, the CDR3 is TGTGCCAGCAGTGCCGGGACCCCCAATGAGCAGTTCTTC.

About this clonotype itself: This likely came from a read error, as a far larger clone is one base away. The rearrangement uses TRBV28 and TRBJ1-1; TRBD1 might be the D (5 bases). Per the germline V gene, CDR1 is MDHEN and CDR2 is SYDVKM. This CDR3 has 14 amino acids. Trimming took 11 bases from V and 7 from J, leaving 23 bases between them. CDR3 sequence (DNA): TGTGCCGGCAATACTTGGGGACCGAATCGTGAAGCTTTCTTT. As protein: CAGNTWGPNREAFF.